Only a few counts were recorded for the clone carrying this T cell receptor beta chain. Its antigen is unknown. Germline CDR1 is KGHSH and CDR2 is LQKENI. The CDR3 runs 14 residues. V lost 8 bases and J lost 1; bases outside the gene matches: 4. These data originate in a study of beta chain features in type 1 diabetes. Study outcomes and limitations: A greater similarity of naive, central memory and Treg TCRB repertoires was seen among patients than among healthy donors. There was a moderate but significant shortening of TCRB CDR3s in all four CD4+ subsets of Type 1 diabetes patients.

The sequenced template was cDNA made from the entire isolated RNA. Using immunoSEQ multiplex PCR, the repertoire was profiled, and TCRdb retains in-frame clones only, with some absent. Among about 410,000 clones, around 13% were seen once, and the ten largest hold 0.035% to 0.04%. The V and J genes are TRBV18 and TRBJ1-1; TRBD1 agrees at 10 bases. This clonotype was obtained from a man aged 25-45 years in good health. Source material: naive CD4+ T cells from blood. CDR3 nucleotides: TGTGCCAGCACTAGACAGGGGGCGAACACTGAAGCTTTCTTT. This codes for CASTRQGANTEAFF.